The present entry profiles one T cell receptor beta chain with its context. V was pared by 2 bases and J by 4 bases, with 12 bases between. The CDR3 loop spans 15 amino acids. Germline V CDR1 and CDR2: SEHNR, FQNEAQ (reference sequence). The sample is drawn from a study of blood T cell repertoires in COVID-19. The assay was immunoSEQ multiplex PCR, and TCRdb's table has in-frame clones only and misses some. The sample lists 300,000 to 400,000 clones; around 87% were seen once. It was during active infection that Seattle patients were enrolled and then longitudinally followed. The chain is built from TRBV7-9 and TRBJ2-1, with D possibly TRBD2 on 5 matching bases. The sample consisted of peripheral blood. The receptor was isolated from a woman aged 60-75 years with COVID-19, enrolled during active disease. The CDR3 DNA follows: TGTGCCAGCAGCTTATTTCTGGACTCTTACAATGAGCAGTTCTTC. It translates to CASSLFLDSYNEQFF.